One and the same sample provided the 5 T cell receptor beta chains below, sequenced in a study of OX40 agonist ivuxolimab in advanced cancers. The protocol was immunoSEQ multiplex PCR, while the TCRdb copy is restricted to in-frame clones and leaves out a portion. Of more than 85,000 clones listed, about 89% are singletons. This material consisted of CD4+ or CD8+ T cells sorted from blood, taken in a trial of the OX40 agonist ivuxolimab. These TCRs come from an adult with an advanced solid tumor such as melanoma, head and neck, liver or kidney cancer.

The chain has TRBV28 and TRBJ1-3, with D unresolved. The germline V and J ends were trimmed by 5 bases and 0 bases, with 11 bases remaining between them. The CDR3 has 15 residues. Germline CDR1 and CDR2: MDHEN and SYDVKM. In nucleotides, the CDR3 is TGTGCCAGCAGTGAAGGACGGATCTCTGGAAACACCATATATTTT. Protein: CASSEGRISGNTIYF.

V and J are TRBV28 and TRBJ1-2; tentative D call: TRBD1 (5 bases). V lost 5 bases, J lost 4 bases, and 17 bases lay in between. The CDR3 is made up of 15 amino acids. Per germline, CDR1 MDHEN and CDR2 SYDVKM. CDR3 amino acids: CASSIRRVTAYGYTF. Here the CDR3 DNA reads TGTGCCAGCAGTATCAGGAGGGTGACAGCCTATGGCTACACCTTC.

This rearrangement joins TRBV28 to TRBJ2-7; no clear D gene. The V gene lost 3 bases and the J gene lost 3 bases, with 9 bases spanning the gap. The germline V gene encodes CDR1 MDHEN and CDR2 SYDVKM. The CDR3 runs 13 residues. The CDR3 sequence is CASSFVPGYEQYF. DNA of the CDR3: TGTGCCAGCAGTTTTGTCCCGGGCTACGAGCAGTACTTC. Using reference TRBV28 and TRBJ2-7 for the parts outside the CDR3, the full variable domain is DVKVTQSSRYLVKRTGEKVFLECVQDMDHENMFWYRQDPGLGLRLIYFSYDVKMKEKGDIPEGYSVSREKKERFSLILESASTNQTSMYLCASSFVPGYEQYFGPGTRLTVT.

This clone appeared once. The chain combines TRBV29-1 with TRBJ2-1; tentatively, D is TRBD1 (5 bases). V lost 1 base to trimming and J lost 6 bases, with 16 bases between them. Germline loops: CDR1 SQVTM, CDR2 ANQGSEA. The CDR3 is made up of 15 amino acids. The CDR3 sequence is CSVEGQGIGINEQFF. CDR3 nucleotide sequence: TGCAGCGTTGAAGGGCAGGGAATAGGCATCAATGAGCAGTTCTTC.

CDR3 in amino acids: CASSLDGTNEKLFF. The CDR3 coding sequence is TGTGCCAGCAGCTTGGACGGAACTAATGAAAAACTGTTTTTT. The genes are TRBV5-4 and TRBJ1-4; no clear D. V lost 0 bases and J lost 1, with 4 bases in between. Germline CDR1 SGHNT, CDR2 YYREEE (reference sequence). The CDR3 covers 14 residues.